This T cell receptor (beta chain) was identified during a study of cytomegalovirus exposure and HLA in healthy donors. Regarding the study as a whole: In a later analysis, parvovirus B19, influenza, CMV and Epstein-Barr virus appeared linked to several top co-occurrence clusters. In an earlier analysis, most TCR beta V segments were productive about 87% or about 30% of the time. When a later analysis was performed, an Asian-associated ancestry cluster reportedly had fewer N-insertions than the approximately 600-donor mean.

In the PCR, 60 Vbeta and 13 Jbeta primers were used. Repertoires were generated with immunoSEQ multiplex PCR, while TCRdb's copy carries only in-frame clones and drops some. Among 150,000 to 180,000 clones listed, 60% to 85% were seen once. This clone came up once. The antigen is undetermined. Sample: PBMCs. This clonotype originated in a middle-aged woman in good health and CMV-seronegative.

The CDR3 sequence is CASSVRPTGGVEKLFF. CDR3 nucleotide sequence: TGTGCCAGCAGCGTACGGCCCACAGGGGGAGTTGAAAAACTGTTTTTT. The chain has TRBV9 and TRBJ1-4; 8 nucleotides line up with TRBD1. Germline CDR1 is SGDLS and CDR2 is YYNGEE. Germline trimming cut 1 base from V and 7 bases from J; bases unmatched to any gene: 9. The CDR3 is 16 amino acids.